This is a list of T cell receptor beta chains from one sample in a study of shared clonotypes between healthy human individuals. The repertoire was sequenced with immunoSEQ multiplex PCR; TCRdb's copy has only in-frame clones and lacks some. The repertoire holds some 2 million clones, with roughly 96% as singletons. Material: naive CD4+ T cells sorted from blood. The receptors come from a man younger than 35 in good health. The CDR3 runs from the conserved cysteine through the conserved F or W. Fields, in order: J gene, V gene, clone size, D gene, CDR3 length, CDR3 protein, CDR3 DNA. D genes are given only for firm matches. Not all rows give a size; the values are once, few, many and, for expanded clones, a class.

j_gene: TRBJ2-1
v_gene: TRBV27
abundance: once
d_gene: TRBD2
len: 15
CDR3aa: CASRKPGLANNEQFF
CDR3nt: TGTGCCAGCAGAAAACCGGGACTAGCGAACAATGAGCAGTTCTTC

j_gene: TRBJ2-1
v_gene: TRBV11-1
abundance: -
d_gene: TRBD2
len: 15
CDR3aa: CASSPGTSGRDEQFF
CDR3nt: TGTGCCAGCAGCCCCGGGACTAGCGGGAGGGATGAGCAGTTCTTC

j_gene: TRBJ1-5
v_gene: TRBV15
abundance: -
d_gene: TRBD1
len: 16
CDR3aa: CATSRSGQVRNQPQHF
CDR3nt: TGTGCCACCAGCAGATCGGGACAGGTCCGCAATCAGCCCCAGCATTTT

j_gene: TRBJ1-6
v_gene: TRBV9
abundance: -
d_gene: TRBD1
len: 15
CDR3aa: CASSVGQGAVSPLHF
CDR3nt: TGTGCCAGCAGCGTAGGACAGGGGGCCGTATCACCCCTCCACTTT

j_gene: TRBJ2-7
v_gene: TRBV6-5
abundance: -
d_gene: -
len: 14
CDR3aa: CASSYQGGAYEQYF
CDR3nt: TGTGCCAGCAGTTACCAGGGGGGGGCCTACGAGCAGTACTTC

j_gene: TRBJ2-3
v_gene: TRBV5-1
abundance: -
d_gene: TRBD1
len: 15
CDR3aa: CASRFPDRDTDTQYF
CDR3nt: TGCGCCAGCAGGTTCCCGGACAGGGATACAGATACGCAGTATTTT

j_gene: TRBJ1-6
v_gene: TRBV5-1
abundance: many
d_gene: TRBD1
len: 15
CDR3aa: CASSWTGTGESPLHF
CDR3nt: TGCGCCAGCAGCTGGACCGGGACAGGGGAGTCACCCCTCCACTTT

j_gene: TRBJ1-5
v_gene: TRBV28
abundance: -
d_gene: -
len: 12
CDR3aa: CAGRGSNQPQHF
CDR3nt: TGTGCGGGACGAGGGAGCAATCAGCCCCAGCATTTT

j_gene: TRBJ1-1
v_gene: TRBV9
abundance: -
d_gene: -
len: 14
CDR3aa: CASSVGRKNTEAFF
CDR3nt: TGTGCCAGCAGCGTAGGACGAAAGAACACTGAAGCTTTCTTT

j_gene: TRBJ1-6
v_gene: TRBV5-6
abundance: -
d_gene: TRBD1
len: 15
CDR3aa: CASSLMDRGNSPLHF
CDR3nt: TGTGCCAGCAGCCTCATGGACAGGGGAAATTCACCCCTCCACTTT

j_gene: TRBJ2-3
v_gene: TRBV6-1
abundance: once
d_gene: TRBD2
len: 13
CDR3aa: CASSSSGRDTQYF
CDR3nt: TGTGCCAGCTCTAGTAGCGGGAGAGATACGCAGTATTTT

j_gene: TRBJ2-3
v_gene: TRBV30
abundance: once
d_gene: -
len: 12
CDR3aa: CAHQPLTDTQYF
CDR3nt: TGTGCCCACCAGCCCCTCACAGATACGCAGTATTTT

j_gene: TRBJ1-4
v_gene: TRBV5-1
abundance: -
d_gene: -
len: 14
CDR3aa: CASSLAGQGEKLFF
CDR3nt: TGCGCCAGCAGCTTGGCAGGCCAGGGTGAAAAACTGTTTTTT

j_gene: TRBJ2-7
v_gene: TRBV12-5
abundance: -
d_gene: TRBD2
len: 21
CDR3aa: CASGLFSWTSGRPGWSYEQYF
CDR3nt: TGTGCTAGTGGTTTGTTCTCCTGGACTAGCGGGAGGCCCGGTTGGTCCTACGAGCAGTACTTC

j_gene: TRBJ1-3
v_gene: TRBV6-6
abundance: many
d_gene: -
len: 16
CDR3aa: CASSYSSPDSGNTIYF
CDR3nt: TGTGCCAGCAGTTACTCGTCTCCTGACTCTGGAAACACCATATATTTT

j_gene: TRBJ1-2
v_gene: TRBV6-1
abundance: -
d_gene: -
len: 14
CDR3aa: CASSARGGSDGYTF
CDR3nt: TGTGCCAGCAGTGCGAGGGGAGGTTCGGATGGCTACACCTTC

j_gene: TRBJ2-5
v_gene: TRBV6-1
abundance: -
d_gene: TRBD2
len: 14
CDR3aa: CASRQRGGQETQYF
CDR3nt: TGTGCCAGCAGGCAGCGGGGGGGCCAAGAGACCCAGTACTTC

j_gene: TRBJ1-5
v_gene: TRBV5-1
abundance: -
d_gene: -
len: 15
CDR3aa: CASSLGDRPDQPQHF
CDR3nt: TGCGCCAGCAGCTTGGGGGACCGCCCGGATCAGCCCCAGCATTTT

j_gene: TRBJ1-3
v_gene: TRBV7-9
abundance: -
d_gene: -
len: 14
CDR3aa: CASKIDPSGNTIYF
CDR3nt: TGTGCCAGCAAAATAGACCCCTCTGGAAACACCATATATTTT

j_gene: TRBJ2-5
v_gene: TRBV6-6
abundance: -
d_gene: TRBD2
len: 16
CDR3aa: CASSRTSGSLQETQYF
CDR3nt: TGTGCCAGCAGTCGGACTAGCGGGTCTCTCCAAGAGACCCAGTACTTC

j_gene: TRBJ2-1
v_gene: TRBV5-4
abundance: -
d_gene: -
len: 15
CDR3aa: CASSLVSSDDNEQFF
CDR3nt: TGTGCCAGCAGCTTGGTGTCTAGCGACGACAATGAGCAGTTCTTC

j_gene: TRBJ1-5
v_gene: TRBV28
abundance: -
d_gene: -
len: 16
CDR3aa: CASSLGAQGSYQPQHF
CDR3nt: TGTGCCAGCAGTTTAGGGGCCCAGGGCTCGTATCAGCCCCAGCATTTT

j_gene: TRBJ2-2
v_gene: TRBV6-5
abundance: -
d_gene: TRBD2
len: 14
CDR3aa: CASSAGANTGELFF
CDR3nt: TGTGCCAGCTCGGCGGGGGCGAACACCGGGGAGCTGTTTTTT

j_gene: TRBJ2-7
v_gene: TRBV7-7
abundance: -
d_gene: TRBD1
len: 13
CDR3aa: CASSRQGQYEQYF
CDR3nt: TGTGCTAGCAGCCGACAGGGGCAATACGAGCAGTACTTC

j_gene: TRBJ2-3
v_gene: TRBV28
abundance: -
d_gene: TRBD2
len: 14
CDR3aa: CASNLAGETDTQYF
CDR3nt: TGTGCCAGCAACCTAGCGGGGGAGACAGATACGCAGTATTTT

j_gene: TRBJ2-6
v_gene: TRBV4-3
abundance: -
d_gene: -
len: 16
CDR3aa: CASSQSYSSGANVLTF
CDR3nt: TGCGCCAGCAGCCAAAGCTACAGCTCTGGGGCCAACGTCCTGACTTTC

j_gene: TRBJ2-5
v_gene: TRBV29-1
abundance: -
d_gene: -
len: 12
CDR3aa: CSARDPGETQYF
CDR3nt: TGCAGCGCCCGGGACCCGGGAGAGACCCAGTACTTC

j_gene: TRBJ2-2
v_gene: TRBV5-4
abundance: -
d_gene: -
len: 14
CDR3aa: CASSLGMDTGELFF
CDR3nt: TGTGCCAGCAGCCTCGGGATGGACACCGGGGAGCTGTTTTTT

j_gene: TRBJ1-6
v_gene: TRBV9
abundance: -
d_gene: TRBD1
len: 15
CDR3aa: CASSPSGQFNSPLHF
CDR3nt: TGTGCCAGCAGCCCCTCGGGACAGTTTAATTCACCCCTCCACTTT

j_gene: TRBJ2-1
v_gene: TRBV30
abundance: -
d_gene: TRBD2
len: 12
CDR3aa: CACTSGNNEQFF
CDR3nt: TGTGCCTGTACCAGCGGGAACAATGAGCAGTTCTTC

j_gene: TRBJ2-3
v_gene: TRBV12-5
abundance: -
d_gene: -
len: 12
CDR3aa: CASRGSTDTQYF
CDR3nt: TGTGCTAGTCGGGGCAGCACAGATACGCAGTATTTT

j_gene: TRBJ1-1
v_gene: TRBV6-1
abundance: -
d_gene: -
len: 12
CDR3aa: CAVSRLNTEAFF
CDR3nt: TGTGCCGTTAGCAGGTTGAACACTGAAGCTTTCTTT

j_gene: TRBJ2-7
v_gene: TRBV5-1
abundance: -
d_gene: -
len: 15
CDR3aa: CASSLAPGNGYEQYF
CDR3nt: TGCGCCAGCAGCTTAGCGCCAGGGAACGGCTACGAGCAGTACTTC

j_gene: TRBJ1-1
v_gene: TRBV4-1
abundance: -
d_gene: TRBD1
len: 14
CDR3aa: CASSQEGQGGEAFF
CDR3nt: TGCGCCAGCAGCCAAGAGGGACAGGGGGGTGAAGCTTTCTTT

j_gene: TRBJ2-1
v_gene: TRBV10-2
abundance: -
d_gene: -
len: 13
CDR3aa: CASSAEVYNEQFF
CDR3nt: TGCGCCAGCAGTGCGGAAGTCTACAATGAGCAGTTCTTC

j_gene: TRBJ1-6
v_gene: TRBV2
abundance: -
d_gene: -
len: 13
CDR3aa: CASNGERDSPLHF
CDR3nt: TGTGCCAGCAATGGCGAAAGGGATTCACCCCTCCACTTT

j_gene: TRBJ2-7
v_gene: TRBV20-1
abundance: -
d_gene: -
len: 11
CDR3aa: CSGVSSYEQYF
CDR3nt: TGCAGTGGGGTCAGCTCCTACGAGCAGTACTTC

j_gene: TRBJ1-2
v_gene: TRBV4-3
abundance: -
d_gene: TRBD1
len: 16
CDR3aa: CASSQELGTANYGYTF
CDR3nt: TGCGCCAGCAGCCAAGAACTAGGGACAGCTAACTATGGCTACACCTTC

j_gene: TRBJ2-2
v_gene: TRBV6-1
abundance: -
d_gene: TRBD2
len: 15
CDR3aa: CASRTSEILTGELFF
CDR3nt: TGTGCCAGCAGGACTAGCGAGATCCTCACCGGGGAGCTGTTTTTT

j_gene: TRBJ1-2
v_gene: TRBV18
abundance: -
d_gene: -
len: 14
CDR3aa: CASSQGRINYGYTF
CDR3nt: TGTGCCAGCTCCCAGGGACGTATTAACTATGGCTACACCTTC

j_gene: TRBJ1-1
v_gene: TRBV2
abundance: -
d_gene: -
len: 12
CDR3aa: CASSEAPGEAFF
CDR3nt: TGTGCCAGCAGTGAAGCGCCCGGAGAAGCTTTCTTT

j_gene: TRBJ2-7
v_gene: TRBV11-2
abundance: -
d_gene: -
len: 15
CDR3aa: CASSFGSQISYEQYF
CDR3nt: TGTGCCAGCAGCTTCGGCTCCCAAATTTCCTACGAGCAGTACTTC

j_gene: TRBJ1-2
v_gene: TRBV18
abundance: -
d_gene: TRBD1
len: 16
CDR3aa: CASSPPGGPANYGYTF
CDR3nt: TGTGCCAGCTCACCCCCAGGGGGCCCAGCTAACTATGGCTACACCTTC

j_gene: TRBJ1-1
v_gene: TRBV20-1
abundance: -
d_gene: -
len: 11
CDR3aa: CSARGQSEAFF
CDR3nt: TGCAGTGCAAGAGGACAGTCTGAAGCTTTCTTT

j_gene: TRBJ2-7
v_gene: TRBV6-5
abundance: -
d_gene: TRBD1
len: 14
CDR3aa: CASSYRTGGYEQYF
CDR3nt: TGTGCCAGCAGTTACCGGACAGGGGGGTACGAGCAGTACTTC

j_gene: TRBJ2-3
v_gene: TRBV27
abundance: -
d_gene: -
len: 15
CDR3aa: CASSSTARAADTQYF
CDR3nt: TGTGCCAGCAGTTCGACGGCGCGGGCGGCAGATACGCAGTATTTT

j_gene: TRBJ1-5
v_gene: TRBV6-1
abundance: -
d_gene: -
len: 15
CDR3aa: CASRGLGISNQPQHF
CDR3nt: TGTGCCAGCAGAGGTCTAGGGATAAGCAATCAGCCCCAGCATTTT

j_gene: TRBJ2-1
v_gene: TRBV2
abundance: -
d_gene: -
len: 14
CDR3aa: CASTPSWKSGEQFF
CDR3nt: TGTGCCAGCACCCCTAGCTGGAAGTCGGGTGAGCAGTTCTTC

j_gene: TRBJ2-3
v_gene: TRBV25-1
abundance: -
d_gene: -
len: 14
CDR3aa: CASSDSLLTDTQYF
CDR3nt: TGTGCCAGCAGTGACAGTCTACTCACAGATACGCAGTATTTT

j_gene: TRBJ1-5
v_gene: TRBV6-6
abundance: -
d_gene: -
len: 14
CDR3aa: CASRGRGVGQPQHF
CDR3nt: TGTGCCAGCAGGGGGAGGGGGGTTGGTCAGCCCCAGCATTTT

j_gene: TRBJ2-7
v_gene: TRBV15
abundance: -
d_gene: TRBD2
len: 17
CDR3aa: CATSRHGGTSGSYEQYF
CDR3nt: TGTGCCACCAGCAGGCACGGAGGGACTAGCGGCTCCTACGAGCAGTACTTC

j_gene: TRBJ2-1
v_gene: TRBV6-1
abundance: once
d_gene: TRBD1
len: 12
CDR3aa: CASSGQGSEQFF
CDR3nt: TGTGCCAGCAGTGGACAGGGGTCTGAGCAGTTCTTC